The 30 T cell receptor beta chains given below trace back to one sample, sequenced in a study of cytomegalovirus exposure and HLA in healthy donors. This PCR relied on a set of 60 Vbeta primers and 13 Jbeta primers. Only in-frame clones appear in the TCRdb table, and some are missing; sequencing was by immunoSEQ multiplex PCR. The repertoire holds around 200,000 clones, roughly 80% seen once, with 6.3% in the top ten. Sample: PBMCs. These receptors were obtained from a middle-aged man in good health and CMV-seropositive.

The chain combines TRBV19 with TRBJ2-1, with 11 bases fitting TRBD2. Germline V gene data show CDR1 as LNHDA and CDR2 as SQIVND (reference sequence). This CDR3 region has 14 residues. V was pared by 5 bases and J by 8 bases, with 5 bases of the junction left unmatched. In DNA form, the CDR3 reads TGTGCCAGTAGTCCGACTAGCGGGGTCTATGAGCAGTTCTTC. It yields the protein CASSPTSGVYEQFF.

This sequence joins TRBV6-1 and TRBJ2-3, with 9 bases aligning to TRBD2. CDR1 is MNHNS, CDR2 SASEGT, per germline. With 3 bases clipped from V and 6 bases from J, the junction kept 4 bases outside the gene matches. The CDR3 has 14 residues. The chain's CDR3 is CASSDVAGVDTQYF. For the CDR3, the DNA is TGTGCCAGCAGTGATGTAGCGGGGGTCGATACGCAGTATTTT.

The CDR3 DNA follows: TGTGCCAGCAGCCCCGAGGCAGCTCAGCCCCAGCATTTT. Translated, it gives CASSPEAAQPQHF. The gene calls are TRBV2 and TRBJ1-5; no definite D call. V was pared by 6 bases and J by 6 bases, with 12 bases between. The CDR3 loop spans 13 amino acids. CDR1 and CDR2 (germline): SNHLY, FYNNEI.

The chain recombines TRBV28 with TRBJ1-2, with 9 bases identical to TRBD1. This CDR3 spans 13 amino acids. V dropped 5 bases and J dropped 6; count of bases not matched to a gene: 4. Germline CDR1 reads MDHEN; CDR2 reads SYDVKM. CDR3 DNA sequence: TGTGCCAGCAGTCTAGGACAGGGGAATGGCTACACCTTC. Residues: CASSLGQGNGYTF.

The chain links TRBV19 to TRBJ1-2; D is uncertain. The CDR3 totals 12 residues. Germline-derived CDR1 and CDR2 are LNHDA and SQIVND (reference sequence). V was cut by 5 bases and J by 0 bases, with 4 bases left in between. CDR3 DNA sequence: TGTGCCAGTAGTCGTCCTAACTATGGCTACACCTTC. Amino acids: CASSRPNYGYTF. Complete variable domain (other parts from reference TRBV19 and TRBJ1-2): DGGITQSPKYLFRKEGQNVTLSCEQNLNHDAMYWYRQDPGQGLRLIYYSQIVNDFQKGDIAEGYSVSREKKESFPLTVTSAQKNPTAFYLCASSRPNYGYTFGSGTRLTVV.

This chain joins TRBV30 and TRBJ1-3; 7 bases align to TRBD1. The CDR3 spans 16 residues. Germline V gene data show CDR1 as GTSNPN and CDR2 as SVGIG (reference sequence). The junction had 11 bases not matched to a gene; V was cut back by 2 bases and J by 4 bases. Here the CDR3 reads CAWSISLTGPGNTIYF. The DNA for the CDR3 is TGTGCCTGGAGTATCTCACTGACAGGGCCCGGAAACACCATATATTTT.

This chain links TRBV19 with TRBJ2-2, with TRBD2 as a possible D gene (6 bases). Germline V lookup: CDR1 LNHDA, CDR2 SQIVND (reference sequence). CDR3 length: 14 amino acids. The V gene lost 7 bases and the J gene lost 3 bases, with 12 bases spanning the gap. CDR3 nucleotide sequence: TGTGCCAGTACGGTATGGGGGGACACCGGGGAGCTGTTTTTT. Amino acids: CASTVWGDTGELFF.

The V call is TRBV5-1, the J call TRBJ2-5; 7 bases are a match to TRBD1. The DNA end lines up better with TRBJ2-7; the J call may be wrong. The CDR3 contains 14 residues. Germline CDR1 reads SGHRS; CDR2 reads YFSETQ. The CDR3 DNA follows: TGCGCCAGCAGGGAACAGGGGTCTTCCTACGAGCAGTACTTC. It is translated as CASREQGSSYEQYF.

The chain combines TRBV18 with TRBJ2-7, with 7 bases aligning to TRBD1. After removal of 5 bases from V and 4 bases from J, the junction contained 5 bases not matched to a gene. This CDR3 has 13 residues. Germline lookup yields CDR1 KGHSH and CDR2 LQKENI. This CDR3 reads CASSTGQPYEQYF. In nucleotides, the CDR3 is TGTGCCAGCTCAACGGGACAGCCGTACGAGCAGTACTTC.

J is TRBJ2-1 and V is TRBV9, with 11 bases fitting TRBD2. V was clipped by 0 bases and J by 8 bases; unmatched bases: 10. The CDR3 consists of 17 residues. Per germline, CDR1 SGDLS and CDR2 YYNGEE. Written as DNA, the CDR3 is TGTGCCAGCAGCGTAGAGGTAGCGGGGGGGCTTAGGGATGAGCAGTTCTTC. Translation gives CASSVEVAGGLRDEQFF.

This sequence joins TRBV30 and TRBJ1-1; D call uncertain. This CDR3 spans 13 amino acids. Germline CDR1 is GTSNPN and CDR2 is SVGIG (reference sequence). Trimming stripped 0 bases from V and 5 bases from J, with 10 bases between. The CDR3 is CAWSVGVTTEAFF. The CDR3 nucleotides read TGTGCCTGGAGTGTCGGGGTTACGACTGAAGCTTTCTTT.

This chain's CDR3 is CASGRQGNSEQFF. The CDR3 coding sequence is TGTGCCAGCGGGCGACAGGGGAACAGTGAGCAGTTCTTC. The chain joins TRBV6-5 to TRBJ2-1; 8 bases fit TRBD1. This CDR3 spans 13 amino acids. Per germline, CDR1 MNHEY and CDR2 SVGAGI. The V and J ends lost 8 bases and 9 bases, in that order; junction bases with no gene match: 9.

The chain joins TRBV15 to TRBJ2-7; possibly TRBD1 for D (6 bases). V was trimmed by 0 bases and J by 4 bases, leaving 13 bases between them. The CDR3 totals 15 residues. Germline V gives CDR1 LNHNV, CDR2 YYDKDF (reference sequence). CDR3 region: CATSRDQGQIYEQYF. CDR3 nucleotides: TGTGCCACCAGCAGAGATCAAGGACAGATTTACGAGCAGTACTTC.

In this sample, this clone turned up once. The rearrangement uses TRBV6-5 and TRBJ2-2; D is possibly TRBD2 (6 bases). The CDR3 runs to 14 residues. The germline V gene has CDR1 MNHEY and CDR2 SVGAGI. V dropped 10 bases and J dropped 0 bases, with 12 bases sitting between them. CDR3 region: CATGTDANTGELFF. The CDR3 DNA sequence: TGTGCCACTGGGACTGACGCGAACACCGGGGAGCTGTTTTTT.

V gene TRBV4-1 combines with J gene TRBJ2-3; a weak D match, TRBD2 (6 bases). V lost 3 bases to trimming and J lost 5 bases, with 12 bases between them. Germline V gene lookup returns CDR1 MGHRA and CDR2 YSYEKL. The CDR3 sequence is 14 residues long. For the CDR3, the DNA is TGCGCCAGCAGCCACGCTAGGAGGGAAGATACGCAGTATTTT. It codes for CASSHARREDTQYF.

The rearrangement links TRBV4-1 to TRBJ2-3; 7 bases are a match to TRBD2. Germline lookup yields CDR1 MGHRA and CDR2 YSYEKL. The CDR3 contains 18 residues. V lost 5 bases and J lost 3; bases outside the gene matches: 17. The CDR3, as DNA: TGCGCCAGCAGCTCAAGCGGGACGGGGGGTGGTAGGACAGATACGCAGTATTTT. Translation gives CASSSSGTGGGRTDTQYF.

The chain is built from TRBV7-9 and TRBJ2-1, with 9 bases that match TRBD2. Germline V gives CDR1 SEHNR, CDR2 FQNEAQ (reference sequence). This CDR3 comprises 16 residues. Unmatched junction bases numbered 4, after V lost 2 bases and J lost 2 bases. In nucleotides, the CDR3 is TGTGCCAGCAGCTTAATCCAGCGGGGGGCCTACAATGAGCAGTTCTTC. Its protein is CASSLIQRGAYNEQFF.

This chain joins TRBV27 and TRBJ2-2, with D possibly matching TRBD1 (5 bases). V lost 2 bases and J 3 bases, leaving 7 bases between the germline ends. The V gene's germline CDR1 is MNHEY and CDR2 SMNVEV (reference sequence). This CDR3 contains 14 residues. CDR3 DNA sequence: TGTGCCAGCAGTTTACTCAGGGACACCGGGGAGCTGTTTTTT. Residues: CASSLLRDTGELFF.

This rearrangement joins TRBV5-1 to TRBJ2-3; 15 bases align to TRBD2. Germline V gene lookup returns CDR1 SGHRS and CDR2 YFSETQ. The CDR3 has 18 residues. With V trimmed by 4 bases and J by 3 bases, 9 bases remained unmatched. In nucleotides, the CDR3 is TGCGCCAGCAGCCGAAGGACTAGCGGGGGGGCTTCGACAGATACGCAGTATTTT. It is translated as CASSRRTSGGASTDTQYF.

This clone was seen a handful of times. This chain connects TRBV2 to TRBJ1-2; 7 bases map to TRBD1. V shed 11 bases and J 8 bases; nucleotides not matched to a gene: 5. The germline gives CDR1 SNHLY, CDR2 FYNNEI. CDR3 length: 10 residues. CDR3 loop: CASGGDGYTF. The DNA for the CDR3 is TGTGCCTCAGGGGGAGACGGCTACACCTTC.

This chain joins TRBV9 and TRBJ2-3, with D perhaps TRBD2 (6 bases). Germline V gene sequence: CDR1 SGDLS, CDR2 YYNGEE. This CDR3 comprises 15 residues. Trimming took off 2 bases at V and 3 bases at J, with 13 bases between the two ends. The CDR3 sequence: CASSVGTGGTDTQYF. CDR3 coding DNA: TGTGCCAGCAGCGTGGGTACAGGAGGGACAGATACGCAGTATTTT. Based on the CDR3 plus reference TRBV9 and TRBJ2-3, the full variable domain is DSGVTQTPKHLITATGQRVTLRCSPRSGDLSVYWYQQSLDQGLQFLIQYYNGEERAKGNILERFSAQQFPDLHSELNLSSLELGDSALYFCASSVGTGGTDTQYFGPGTRLTVL.

V and J are TRBV5-6 and TRBJ2-6; 8 bases are shared with TRBD2. This CDR3 region has 17 residues. CDR1 is SGHDT and CDR2 is YYEEEE in the germline V gene. The ends lost 2 bases at V and 13 bases at J; junction bases unmatched: 17. CDR3 nucleotides: TGTGCCAGCAGCTTAGATCCGGGACTAGGAGTTAATTCGGTCCTGACTTTC. It yields the protein CASSLDPGLGVNSVLTF.

Only one count was recorded for this clone. The chain links TRBV30 to TRBJ2-5; D is possibly TRBD1 (5 bases). The better agreement between TRBJ2-7 and the DNA end casts doubt on the J call. CDR1 and CDR2 (germline): GTSNPN, SVGIG (reference sequence). This CDR3 spans 14 amino acids. For the CDR3, the DNA is TGTGCCTGGAGACGCGACAGCAGCTCCTACGAGCAGTACTTC. Encoded protein: CAWRRDSSSYEQYF.

This clone was observed a single time. The chain employs TRBV10-1 and TRBJ1-1, with TRBD1 matching 7 bases. CDR1 WNHNN and CDR2 SYGVQD come from the germline V gene (reference sequence). Trimming took 2 bases from V and 1 from J; bases not matched to a gene: 7. There are 16 residues in the CDR3. CDR3 in DNA: TGCGCCAGCAGTGAGCCCCGGACAGGCGGGAACACTGAAGCTTTCTTT. This codes for CASSEPRTGGNTEAFF.

This chain connects TRBV7-9 to TRBJ2-7; D gene ambiguous. The germline CDR1 and CDR2 sequences are SEHNR and FQNEAQ (reference sequence). The CDR3 is made up of 15 amino acids. V was shortened by 3 bases and J by 1 base, with 13 bases between the two germline ends. The CDR3 spells CASSFAQSESYEQYF. CDR3 bases: TGTGCCAGCAGCTTCGCTCAATCCGAGTCCTACGAGCAGTACTTC.

The genes are TRBV5-6 and TRBJ2-2, with TRBD1 matching over 7 bases. The CDR3 covers 13 residues. With V trimmed by 2 bases and J by 7 bases, 2 bases remained unmatched. CDR1 is SGHDT, CDR2 YYEEEE, per germline. The CDR3 loop is CASSLQGHGELFF. As DNA, the CDR3 is TGTGCCAGCAGCTTACAGGGGCACGGGGAGCTGTTTTTT.

The CDR3 coding sequence is TGCGCCAGCAGTGAGTCGGCTAGCGAGGGAGAGACCCAGTACTTC. Translated: CASSESASEGETQYF. This chain links TRBV10-1 with TRBJ2-5; D perhaps matches TRBD2 (6 bases). V lost 0 bases to trimming and J lost 4 bases, with 12 bases between them. This CDR3 region has 15 residues. CDR1 and CDR2 (germline): WNHNN, SYGVQD (reference sequence).

This chain links TRBV27 with TRBJ2-3; 7 bases are shared with TRBD2. Losses at the gene ends were 3 bases for V and 0 bases for J; bases not matched to a gene: 3. The CDR3 loop spans 15 amino acids. CDR1 MNHEY and CDR2 SMNVEV come from the germline V gene (reference sequence). The CDR3 DNA is TGTGCCAGCAGTTTTCGGCGGGGGAGCACAGATACGCAGTATTTT. Protein: CASSFRRGSTDTQYF.

This chain links TRBV2 with TRBJ1-2, with D uncertain. This CDR3 has 14 amino acids. The ends were cut back, 8 bases at V and 2 bases at J, with 15 bases in the middle. Germline CDR1 is SNHLY and CDR2 is FYNNEI. CDR3 in amino acids: CASGLWTANYGYTF. CDR3 sequence (DNA): TGTGCCAGCGGACTCTGGACGGCAAACTATGGCTACACCTTC. Full variable domain (rest looked up from reference TRBV2 and TRBJ1-2): EPEVTQTPSHQVTQMGQEVILRCVPISNHLYFYWYRQILGQKVEFLVSFYNNEISEKSEIFDDQFSVERPDGSNFTLKIRSTKLEDSAMYFCASGLWTANYGYTFGSGTRLTVV.

This clone has more than one count but fewer than ten. The CDR3 bases are TGTGCCAGTCAAAGGACAGACACAAACACCGGGGAGCTGTTTTTT. Amino acids: CASQRTDTNTGELFF. This chain joins TRBV28 and TRBJ2-2; D possibly corresponds to TRBD1 (6 bases). V was trimmed by 9 bases and J by 2 bases, leaving 16 bases between them. The CDR3 runs 15 residues. Germline CDR1 and CDR2: MDHEN and SYDVKM.